The rows below give T cell receptor beta chains drawn from one sample of a study of cytomegalovirus exposure and HLA in healthy donors. This table comes from immunoSEQ multiplex PCR, and its TCRdb copy is limited to in-frame clones, with some not included. Of about 160,000 clones listed, around 80% are singletons. What was sequenced was PBMCs. The origin of the receptors is a woman aged 18-35 years in good health and CMV-seronegative. Both conserved end residues are part of each CDR3. Fields, in order: J gene, clone size, V gene, D gene, CDR3 protein, CDR3 DNA. D genes are given only for firm matches. Some rows mark clone size as missing; the rest say once, few, many or name a class of expanded clone.

TRBJ2-7 | . | TRBV5-1 | . | CASSPPSDEQYF | TGCGCCAGCAGCCCCCCGAGCGACGAGCAGTACTTC
TRBJ2-1 | . | TRBV6-1 | TRBD2 | CASSELAGGPEQFF | TGTGCCAGCAGTGAACTAGCGGGAGGGCCTGAGCAGTTCTTC
TRBJ2-1 | . | TRBV7-9 | TRBD2 | CASSGLAVTSYNEQFF | TGTGCCAGCAGCGGACTAGCGGTAACCTCCTACAATGAGCAGTTCTTC
TRBJ1-2 | . | TRBV18 | TRBD1 | CASSPTGTGFGYTF | TGTGCCAGCTCACCGACCGGGACAGGGTTTGGCTACACCTTC
TRBJ2-6 | . | TRBV9 | TRBD1 | CASSGNRDRGSSGANVLTF | TGTGCCAGCAGCGGAAACCGGGACAGGGGTTCTTCTGGGGCCAACGTCCTGACTTTC
TRBJ2-7 | . | TRBV4-1 | . | CASSQEGRGSYEQYF | TGCGCCAGCAGCCAAGAGGGCAGGGGTAGTTACGAGCAGTACTTC
TRBJ1-2 | . | TRBV4-3 | TRBD1 | CASSQYPGQGSYGYTF | TGCGCCAGCAGCCAGTACCCGGGACAGGGGTCCTATGGCTACACCTTC
TRBJ2-7 | few | TRBV15 | . | CATSREGTIHEQYF | TGTGCCACCAGCAGAGAAGGGACAATCCACGAGCAGTACTTC
TRBJ2-1 | . | TRBV28 | TRBD2 | CASSLSGLGSNEQFF | TGTGCCAGCAGTTTATCGGGACTAGGTTCTAATGAGCAGTTCTTC
TRBJ2-7 | . | TRBV27 | . | CASRAAAVRYEQYF | TGTGCCAGCAGGGCGGCTGCAGTTAGATACGAGCAGTACTTC
TRBJ2-1 | . | TRBV7-7 | . | CASSLDFSDEQFF | TGTGCTAGCAGCTTAGATTTCAGCGATGAGCAGTTCTTC
TRBJ2-1 | . | TRBV28 | TRBD1 | CASSSTSRQGRNEQFF | TGTGCCAGCAGTTCAACCTCCAGACAGGGGAGGAATGAGCAGTTCTTC
TRBJ1-1 | . | TRBV29-1 | . | CSGRGTSNTEAFF | TGCAGCGGACGAGGGACATCCAACACTGAAGCTTTCTTT
TRBJ2-5 | . | TRBV6-6 | . | CASSYRGIQETQYF | TGTGCCAGCAGTTACAGAGGGATCCAAGAGACCCAGTACTTC
TRBJ2-7 | . | TRBV2 | . | CASRETVAYEQYF | TGTGCCAGCAGGGAGACAGTCGCCTACGAGCAGTACTTC
TRBJ2-5 | . | TRBV11-2 | . | CASSLLGGRRETQYF | TGTGCCAGCAGCTTACTTGGTGGGAGAAGAGAGACCCAGTACTTC
TRBJ1-2 | . | TRBV28 | . | CASSQGLGYGYTF | TGTGCCAGCAGCCAGGGGCTGGGTTATGGCTACACCTTC
TRBJ1-2 | . | TRBV29-1 | TRBD1 | CSVDPTGVYGYTF | TGCAGCGTTGACCCAACAGGGGTCTATGGCTACACCTTC
TRBJ2-3 | few | TRBV15 | TRBD1 | CATSRDRGQGSDTQYF | TGTGCCACCAGCAGAGACCGAGGACAGGGATCAGATACGCAGTATTTT
TRBJ2-5 | . | TRBV5-1 | TRBD2 | CASSSGTNQETQYF | TGCGCCAGCAGCTCAGGGACTAACCAAGAGACCCAGTACTTC
TRBJ2-7 | . | TRBV27 | . | CASSLSASRIYEQYF | TGTGCCAGCAGTTTAAGCGCTAGTAGAATATACGAGCAGTACTTC
TRBJ1-4 | once | TRBV28 | TRBD1 | CASRFSGTGGEKLFF | TGTGCCAGCAGGTTTTCCGGGACAGGCGGTGAAAAACTGTTTTTT
TRBJ2-5 | . | TRBV19 | . | CASSYTGRFGTQYF | TGTGCCAGTAGTTACACTGGGCGATTCGGGACCCAGTACTTC
TRBJ2-3 | few | TRBV5-6 | . | CASSAKPGSTDTQYF | TGTGCCAGCAGCGCCAAGCCGGGATCCACAGATACGCAGTATTTT
TRBJ2-5 | . | TRBV7-6 | TRBD2 | CASSPKAGLETQYF | TGTGCCAGCAGCCCGAAAGCGGGATTGGAGACCCAGTACTTC
TRBJ2-2 | . | TRBV28 | TRBD2 | CASRSGGPQLNTGELFF | TGTGCCAGCAGAAGCGGGGGCCCCCAATTAAACACCGGGGAGCTGTTTTTT
TRBJ1-2 | . | TRBV4-1 | . | CASSQGGGLSGYTF | TGCGCCAGCAGCCAAGGGGGGGGGCTCAGTGGCTACACCTTC
TRBJ2-1 | . | TRBV10-3 | TRBD2 | CAISSGVYNEQFF | TGTGCCATCAGTAGCGGGGTCTACAATGAGCAGTTCTTC
TRBJ2-3 | . | TRBV7-9 | . | CASSPLQPSTDTQYF | TGTGCCAGCAGCCCTCTACAGCCTAGCACAGATACGCAGTATTTT
TRBJ1-1 | once | TRBV7-9 | . | CSSSPKHGGLTEAFF | TGTTCCAGCAGTCCTAAACACGGGGGGCTCACTGAAGCTTTCTTT
TRBJ2-3 | . | TRBV5-4 | . | CASSSPSARSATDTQYF | TGTGCCAGCAGCTCCCCGTCGGCGCGGAGTGCCACAGATACGCAGTATTTT
TRBJ2-1 | . | TRBV4-1 | . | CASSQELRGAPYNEQFF | TGCGCCAGCAGCCAAGAACTAAGGGGTGCGCCCTACAATGAGCAGTTCTTC
TRBJ2-4 | . | TRBV6-6 | . | CASSLTENIQYF | TGTGCCAGCAGTCTAACAGAAAACATTCAGTACTTC
TRBJ1-1 | . | TRBV28 | TRBD1 | CASSLRDRGQAFF | TGTGCCAGCAGCCTCCGGGACAGGGGACAAGCTTTCTTT
TRBJ2-5 | . | TRBV5-4 | . | CASSLEGVGLETQYF | TGTGCCAGCAGCTTGGAGGGAGTGGGTCTAGAGACCCAGTACTTC
TRBJ2-7 | . | TRBV12-5 | TRBD1 | CASGLLYRGEQYF | TGTGCTAGTGGTTTGCTCTACAGGGGCGAGCAGTACTTC
TRBJ2-7 | . | TRBV2 | . | CASRDDYYEQYF | TGTGCCAGCAGGGACGACTACTACGAGCAGTACTTC
TRBJ2-2 | few | TRBV30 | . | CAWRPNAGTGELFF | TGTGCCTGGAGGCCGAACGCGGGCACCGGGGAGCTGTTTTTT
TRBJ2-7 | medium-sized | TRBV28 | TRBD2 | CASATGTSKDEQYF | TGTGCCAGCGCGACCGGGACTAGTAAGGACGAGCAGTACTTC
TRBJ1-4 | . | TRBV11-2 | . | CASSLVGGQNEKLFF | TGTGCCAGCAGCTTAGTCGGCGGTCAGAATGAAAAACTGTTTTTT
TRBJ2-1 | . | TRBV7-2 | TRBD2 | CASSLVLAGGRNEQFF | TGTGCCAGCAGCTTAGTACTAGCGGGAGGGCGCAATGAGCAGTTCTTC
TRBJ2-3 | . | TRBV30 | . | CAWSVQADTQYF | TGTGCCTGGAGTGTACAGGCAGATACGCAGTATTTT
TRBJ2-1 | . | TRBV21-1 | . | CASSKAPRQAQFF | TGTGCCAGCAGCAAAGCGCCCCGTCAGGCGCAGTTCTTC
TRBJ2-3 | . | TRBV11-3 | TRBD2 | CASSSGGTDTQYF | TGTGCCAGCAGCTCGGGAGGTACAGATACGCAGTATTTT
TRBJ1-5 | . | TRBV19 | . | CASSVTENSNQPQHF | TGTGCCAGTAGTGTGACAGAAAATAGCAATCAGCCCCAGCATTTT
TRBJ2-5 | . | TRBV10-3 | . | CAISKGTGTAQYF | TGTGCCATCAGTAAAGGAACAGGGACGGCCCAGTACTTC